The rows below give T cell receptor beta chains drawn from one sample of a study of PD-L1 blockade in urothelial cancer. Using immunoSEQ multiplex PCR, the repertoire was profiled, and TCRdb retains in-frame clones only, with some absent. The sample yields tens of thousands of clones, around 87% seen once. Sequenced here: PBMCs, sampled around atezolizumab (anti-PD-L1) treatment. The receptors here all came from a man aged 60 to 75 with urothelial cancer. Each CDR3 is given with its conserved first and last residue. Each record gives: CDR3 length, D gene, V gene, J gene, clone size, CDR3 protein, CDR3 DNA. The D gene is left open where the match is weak. Some rows mark clone size as missing; the rest say once, few, many or name a class of expanded clone.

14,TRBD1,TRBV23-1,TRBJ1-2,-,CASSGQGGNYGYTF,TGCGCCAGCAGTGGTCAAGGGGGCAACTATGGCTACACCTTC
16,TRBD1,TRBV18,TRBJ2-1,-,CASSPPGQGPYNEQFF,TGTGCCAGCTCACCACCGGGACAGGGGCCTTACAATGAGCAGTTCTTC
15,TRBD1,TRBV6-1,TRBJ2-1,-,CASKTSLGQGAEQFF,TGTGCCAGCAAAACGTCCTTAGGACAGGGGGCTGAGCAGTTCTTC
11,-,TRBV7-9,TRBJ2-7,-,CASSLSYEQYF,TGTGCCAGCAGCTTATCGTACGAGCAGTACTTC
12,-,TRBV11-2,TRBJ1-1,-,CASARVRTEAFF,TGTGCCAGCGCTAGAGTGAGGACTGAAGCTTTCTTT
13,-,TRBV18,TRBJ2-7,-,CASSPSGEGEQYF,TGTGCCAGCTCACCCTCAGGGGAGGGCGAGCAGTACTTC
15,TRBD2,TRBV29-1,TRBJ2-2,-,CSVYQGSGLTGELFF,TGCAGCGTATATCAGGGTAGCGGGCTCACCGGGGAGCTGTTTTTT
16,TRBD2,TRBV6-1,TRBJ2-3,-,CASSGRLAGLRDTQYF,TGTGCCAGCAGTGGGAGGCTAGCGGGGTTAAGAGATACGCAGTATTTT
14,TRBD2,TRBV30,TRBJ2-5,-,CAWSAGGGRVTQYF,TGTGCCTGGAGCGCCGGGGGAGGGAGGGTAACCCAGTACTTC
15,-,TRBV4-2,TRBJ1-3,-,CASSQVSGAGNTIYF,TGTGCCAGCAGCCAAGTTTCGGGGGCTGGAAACACCATATATTTT
16,TRBD2,TRBV2,TRBJ2-1,once,CASSEGLAGGYNEQFF,TGTGCCAGCAGTGAGGGTCTAGCGGGAGGCTACAATGAGCAGTTCTTC
14,TRBD1,TRBV7-6,TRBJ1-2,-,CASSPDRGSGSYTF,TGTGCCAGCAGCCCTGACAGGGGTTCTGGTAGCTACACCTTC
15,TRBD2,TRBV2,TRBJ2-1,-,CASSDLAEAYNEQFF,TGTGCCAGCAGTGACCTAGCGGAAGCCTACAATGAGCAGTTCTTC
15,-,TRBV19,TRBJ2-2,-,CASSSTGLVSGELFF,TGTGCCAGTAGTAGTACCGGTTTGGTTTCCGGGGAGCTGTTTTTT
16,TRBD1,TRBV5-4,TRBJ2-2,-,CASSLGQGAYTGELFF,TGTGCCAGCAGCCTAGGACAGGGGGCTTACACCGGGGAGCTGTTTTTT
13,-,TRBV9,TRBJ2-5,-,CASSVDLQETQYF,TGTGCCAGCAGCGTAGACTTACAAGAGACCCAGTACTTC
14,TRBD1,TRBV19,TRBJ1-5,-,CASSSRQGNQPQHF,TGTGCCAGTAGTAGTAGACAGGGTAATCAGCCCCAGCATTTT
15,TRBD2,TRBV30,TRBJ2-3,-,CAWSVGGGIADTQYF,TGTGCCTGGAGTGTCGGGGGAGGGATCGCAGATACGCAGTATTTT
14,-,TRBV5-1,TRBJ2-7,-,CASRRDREAREQYF,TGCGCCAGCAGGCGGGACCGGGAAGCGAGGGAGCAGTACTTC
14,TRBD2,TRBV7-9,TRBJ2-1,-,CASSLGGTSNEQFF,TGTGCCAGCAGCTTAGGAGGGACTAGCAATGAGCAGTTCTTC
14,-,TRBV7-3,TRBJ2-3,-,CASSLSSRPDTQYF,TGTGCCAGCAGCTTATCCAGTCGCCCAGATACGCAGTATTTT
16,TRBD1,TRBV27,TRBJ2-1,-,CASNPTGGQGNNEQFF,TGTGCCAGCAATCCGACTGGGGGACAGGGAAACAATGAGCAGTTCTTC
15,TRBD2,TRBV4-2,TRBJ2-1,once,CASSPLAGGPDEQFF,TGTGCCAGCAGCCCCCTAGCGGGAGGGCCGGATGAGCAGTTCTTC
15,TRBD2,TRBV4-3,TRBJ2-5,-,CASSAEGRAWETQYF,TGCGCCAGCAGCGCCGAGGGGAGGGCCTGGGAGACCCAGTACTTC
12,-,TRBV6-5,TRBJ2-2,-,CASSKTTGELFF,TGTGCCAGCAGTAAAACAACCGGGGAGCTGTTTTTT
14,TRBD1,TRBV30,TRBJ2-7,-,CAWTHGTGSYEQYF,TGTGCCTGGACCCACGGGACAGGGAGTTACGAGCAGTACTTC
15,TRBD2,TRBV9,TRBJ2-5,-,CASSRPGSGEETQYF,TGTGCCAGCAGCCGCCCGGGTAGCGGGGAAGAGACCCAGTACTTC
16,TRBD2,TRBV7-2,TRBJ2-5,-,CASSLAHQRGSSLEYF,TGTGCCAGCAGCTTAGCGCATCAGCGGGGGTCCTCCCTAGAGTACTTC
13,TRBD1,TRBV4-2,TRBJ1-5,-,CASSRTGDQPQHF,TGTGCCAGCAGCAGAACAGGGGATCAGCCCCAGCATTTT
17,TRBD2,TRBV28,TRBJ2-1,-,CASSLDASGGRINEQFF,TGTGCCAGCAGTTTAGACGCTTCCGGCGGGAGGATCAATGAGCAGTTCTTC
17,TRBD2,TRBV12-5,TRBJ2-2,-,CASGLVLAWDGTGELFF,TGTGCTAGTGGTTTGGTACTAGCGTGGGACGGCACCGGGGAGCTGTTTTTT
16,-,TRBV6-1,TRBJ2-5,-,CASSEAPRGAEETQYF,TGTGCCAGCAGTGAAGCGCCACGGGGGGCCGAAGAGACCCAGTACTTC